Shown below are 3 T cell receptor beta chains from a single sample sequenced in a study of PD-1 blockade in classical Hodgkin lymphoma. Sequencing was performed with immunoSEQ multiplex PCR; in TCRdb, only in-frame clones are kept and a portion is missing. The repertoire holds around 9,000 clones, 85% to 90% seen once, with more than 20% in the top ten. The time point is: cycle 4 day 1 (C4D1), after 5 to 7 weeks of nivolumab. After autologous stem cell transplantation all patients relapsed, and prior brentuximab vedotin exposure differed between cohorts. Material: peripheral blood mononuclear cells (PBMCs), obtained before the fourth cycle of nivolumab. The source of these receptors is a human donor with classical Hodgkin lymphoma.

The rearrangement joins TRBV10-2 to TRBJ2-5; maybe TRBD1 (6 bases). Germline V gene lookup returns CDR1 WSHSY and CDR2 SAAADI. The ends were cut back, 3 bases at V and 4 bases at J, with 9 bases in the middle. The CDR3 contains 13 residues. CDR3 nucleotides: TGCGCCAGCAGTGAACAGGGAAGAGAGACCCAGTACTTC. Its protein product is CASSEQGRETQYF.

The genes are TRBV28 and TRBJ2-5; TRBD1 aligns across 10 bases. V was pared by 6 bases and J by 5 bases, with 9 bases of the junction left unmatched. The germline V gene encodes CDR1 MDHEN and CDR2 SYDVKM. The length of the CDR3 is 15 residues. The CDR3 DNA is TGTGCCAGCAGCGGGACAGGGGTTGTTTGGGAGACCCAGTACTTC. This gives the protein CASSGTGVVWETQYF.

CDR3 DNA: TGTGCCAGCAGGGCCGGGACAGTAAACACTGAAGCTTTCTTT. Amino acid sequence: CASRAGTVNTEAFF. The rearrangement links TRBV2 to TRBJ1-1; 7 positions agree with TRBD1. J lost 2 bases, V lost 6 bases, and 6 bases had no gene match. Per the germline V gene, CDR1 is SNHLY and CDR2 is FYNNEI. This CDR3 has 14 amino acids.